This T cell receptor beta chain was found in a study of identical twins. Germline loops: CDR1 MNHEY, CDR2 SMNVEV (reference sequence). Trimming took off 8 bases at V and 7 bases at J, with 18 bases between the two ends. This CDR3 region has 13 residues. TCRdb analysed the 5' RACE reads with MiXCR anew, one entry per CDR3 protein. The data hold a few hundred thousand distinct CDR3 sequences, with roughly an eighth observed a single time. The data were also submitted as part of a second study, on yellow fever vaccine responses in identical twins.

Sequenced: memory (CD45RO+) T cells sorted from blood. This rearrangement joins TRBV27 to TRBJ2-7, with D possibly being TRBD2 (5 bases). This clonotype originated in a woman aged 18 to 35 in good health. CDR3: CASYLLGSGEQYF. DNA for the CDR3: TGTGCCAGCTATCTGCTAGGGTCGGGAGAGCAGTACTTC.